A single sample is the source of the 5 T cell receptor beta chains below, sequenced in a study of control samples from healthy donors and cancer patients. Data came from immunoSEQ multiplex PCR; TCRdb stores just in-frame clones and leaves some out. Among around 100,000 clones listed, 88% were seen once. The material sequenced was blood. Receptors originate from a man under 40 in good health.

The chain has TRBV5-1 and TRBJ2-2; tentative D call: TRBD1 (5 bases). V was pared by 0 bases and J by 3 bases, with 18 bases between. Per germline, CDR1 SGHRS and CDR2 YFSETQ. The CDR3 runs 18 residues. CDR3 DNA: TGCGCCAGCAGCTTGGAAGTATCCAGGGCTCGTTACACCGGGGAGCTGTTTTTT. Its translation: CASSLEVSRARYTGELFF.

The chain carries TRBV18 and TRBJ2-7; 11 nucleotides line up with TRBD1. CDR3 size: 15 residues. Germline V CDR1 and CDR2: KGHSH, LQKENI. Unmatched junction bases numbered 6, after V lost 8 bases and J lost 0 bases. The CDR3 DNA reads TGTGCCAGCGGGCCCGGGACAGGGGGCTCCTACGAGCAGTACTTC. This sequence encodes CASGPGTGGSYEQYF. Drawing the rest from reference TRBV18 and TRBJ2-7, the complete variable domain is NAGVMQNPRHLVRRRGQEARLRCSPMKGHSHVYWYRQLPEEGLKFMVYLQKENIIDESGMPKERFSAEFPKEGPSILRIQQVVRGDSAAYFCASGPGTGGSYEQYFGPGTRLTVT.

This chain uses TRBV7-9 with TRBJ2-3; TRBD2 might be the D (5 bases). There are 17 residues in the CDR3. Germline-derived CDR1 and CDR2 are SEHNR and FQNEAQ (reference sequence). The ends were cut back, 5 bases at V and 7 bases at J, with 25 bases in the middle. The CDR3 DNA follows: TGTGCCAGCAGCCCATTCCCTAGTGAGGGTGTAAGAAATACGCAGTATTTT. This translates into CASSPFPSEGVRNTQYF.

The gene calls are TRBV18 and TRBJ1-6; 8 bases align to TRBD1. The germline CDR1 and CDR2 sequences are KGHSH and LQKENI. V trimming: 0 bases; J trimming: 0 bases; junction bases outside the gene matches: 7. This CDR3 has 19 residues. The DNA of the CDR3 is TGTGCCAGCTCACCACCACAGACAGGGGAGAGCTCCTATAATTCACCCCTCCACTTT. Residues: CASSPPQTGESSYNSPLHF. Based on the CDR3 plus reference TRBV18 and TRBJ1-6, the full variable domain is NAGVMQNPRHLVRRRGQEARLRCSPMKGHSHVYWYRQLPEEGLKFMVYLQKENIIDESGMPKERFSAEFPKEGPSILRIQQVVRGDSAAYFCASSPPQTGESSYNSPLHFGNGTRLTVT.

The rearrangement joins TRBV6-5 to TRBJ1-2; a weak D match, TRBD1 (5 bases). Per germline, CDR1 MNHEY and CDR2 SVGAGI. V lost 6 bases and J 4 bases, leaving 18 bases between the germline ends. This CDR3 contains 15 residues. Here the CDR3 reads CASRILGESPYGYTF. In nucleotides, the CDR3 is TGTGCCAGCAGGATCCTAGGGGAATCCCCCTATGGCTACACCTTC.